The T cell receptor (beta chain) described here comes from a study of blood T cell repertoires in COVID-19. Generated by immunoSEQ multiplex PCR, the TCRdb table keeps only in-frame clones and is missing some. The sample records about 110,000 clones, around 76% being singletons. The CDR3 sequence is 18 residues long. Trimming pared 0 bases from V and 4 bases from J, leaving 19 bases between. From germline, CDR1 is SGHTA and CDR2 FQGNSA. The specimen sequenced was peripheral blood. The source of this sequence is a woman of 80 years or more with acute or convalescent COVID-19. The chain joins TRBV7-2 to TRBJ1-3; no clear D gene. The CDR3 spells CASSLAAPFTYGGNTIYF. In DNA form, the CDR3 reads TGTGCCAGCAGCTTAGCGGCCCCATTCACATACGGGGGAAACACCATATATTTT.